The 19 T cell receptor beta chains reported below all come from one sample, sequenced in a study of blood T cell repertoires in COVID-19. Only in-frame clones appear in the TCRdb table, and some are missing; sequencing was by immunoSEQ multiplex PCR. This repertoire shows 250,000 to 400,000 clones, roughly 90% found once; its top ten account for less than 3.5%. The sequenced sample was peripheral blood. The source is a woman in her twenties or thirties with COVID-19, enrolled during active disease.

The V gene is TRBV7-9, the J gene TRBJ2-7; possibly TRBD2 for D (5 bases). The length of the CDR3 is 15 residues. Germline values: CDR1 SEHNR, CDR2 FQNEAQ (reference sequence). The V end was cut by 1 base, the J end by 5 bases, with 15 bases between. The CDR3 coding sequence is TGTGCCAGCAGCTTAGTGGTGGGAGCGGTAAACGAGCAGTACTTC. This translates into CASSLVVGAVNEQYF. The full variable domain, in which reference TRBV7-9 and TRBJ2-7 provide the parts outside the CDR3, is DTGVSQNPRHKITKRGQNVTFRCDPISEHNRLYWYRQTLGQGPEFLTYFQNEAQLEKSRLLSDRFSAERPKGSFSTLEIQRTEQGDSAMYLCASSLVVGAVNEQYFGPGTRLTVT.

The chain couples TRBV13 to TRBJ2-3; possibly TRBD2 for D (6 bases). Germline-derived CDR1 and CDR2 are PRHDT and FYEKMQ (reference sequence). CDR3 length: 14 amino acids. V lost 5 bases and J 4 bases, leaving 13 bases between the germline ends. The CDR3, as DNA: TGTGCCAGCAGCCCTAGGACTACCTCAGATACGCAGTATTTT. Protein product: CASSPRTTSDTQYF.

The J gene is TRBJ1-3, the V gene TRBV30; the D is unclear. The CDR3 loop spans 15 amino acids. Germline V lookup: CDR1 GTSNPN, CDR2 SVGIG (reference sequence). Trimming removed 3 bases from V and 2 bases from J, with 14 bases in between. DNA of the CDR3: TGTGCCTGGAGCCTTTTGTCCCAGGCTGGAAACACCATATATTTT. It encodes CAWSLLSQAGNTIYF.

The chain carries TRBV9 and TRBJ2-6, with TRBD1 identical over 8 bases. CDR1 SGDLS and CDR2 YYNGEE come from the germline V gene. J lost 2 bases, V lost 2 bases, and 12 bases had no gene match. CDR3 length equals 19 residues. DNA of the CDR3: TGTGCCAGCAGCGTGAGCCACTCCATACAGGGGGCTGGGGCCAACGTCCTGACTTTC. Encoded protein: CASSVSHSIQGAGANVLTF.

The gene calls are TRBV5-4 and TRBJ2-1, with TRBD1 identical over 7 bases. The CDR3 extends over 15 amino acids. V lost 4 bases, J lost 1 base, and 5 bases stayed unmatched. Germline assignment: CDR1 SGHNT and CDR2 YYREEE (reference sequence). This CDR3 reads CASSTDRVSYNEQFF. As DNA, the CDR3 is TGTGCCAGCAGCACTGACAGGGTGTCCTACAATGAGCAGTTCTTC.

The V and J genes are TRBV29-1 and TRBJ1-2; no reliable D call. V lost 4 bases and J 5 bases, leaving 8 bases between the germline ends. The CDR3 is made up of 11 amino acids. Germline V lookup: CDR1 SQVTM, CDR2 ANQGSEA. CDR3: CSVGPGYGYTF. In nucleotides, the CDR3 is TGCAGCGTTGGACCGGGGTATGGCTACACCTTC. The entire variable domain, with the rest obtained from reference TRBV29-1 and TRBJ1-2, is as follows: SAVISQKPSRDICQRGTSLTIQCQVDSQVTMMFWYRQQPGQSLTLIATANQGSEATYESGFVIDKFPISRPNLTFSTLTVSNMSPEDSSIYLCSVGPGYGYTFGSGTRLTVV.

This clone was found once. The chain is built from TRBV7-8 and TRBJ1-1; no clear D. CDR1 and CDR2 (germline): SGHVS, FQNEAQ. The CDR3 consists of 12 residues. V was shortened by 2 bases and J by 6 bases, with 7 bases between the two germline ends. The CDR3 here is CASSLQFSEAFF. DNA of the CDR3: TGTGCCAGCAGCTTACAGTTCTCTGAAGCTTTCTTT.

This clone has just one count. CDR3 in amino acids: CASSSPGGNTGELFF. CDR3 bases: TGTGCCAGTAGTAGTCCAGGGGGCAACACCGGGGAGCTGTTTTTT. This chain connects TRBV19 to TRBJ2-2; TRBD1 aligns across 8 bases. V shed 4 bases, J shed 2 bases, and the junction held 3 bases outside the gene matches. The V gene's germline CDR1 is LNHDA and CDR2 SQIVND (reference sequence). CDR3 length: 15 amino acids.

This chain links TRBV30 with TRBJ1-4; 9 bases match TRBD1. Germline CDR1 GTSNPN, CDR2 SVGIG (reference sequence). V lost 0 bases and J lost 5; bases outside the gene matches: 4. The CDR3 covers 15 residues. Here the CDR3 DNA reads TGTGCCTGGAGTGTACATGGGACAGGGAATGAAAAACTGTTTTTT. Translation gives CAWSVHGTGNEKLFF.

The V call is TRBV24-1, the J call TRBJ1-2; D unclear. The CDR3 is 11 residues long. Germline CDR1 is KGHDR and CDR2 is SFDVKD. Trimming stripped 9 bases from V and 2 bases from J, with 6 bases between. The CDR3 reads CATEGNYGYTF. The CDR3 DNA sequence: TGTGCCACCGAGGGAAACTATGGCTACACCTTC.

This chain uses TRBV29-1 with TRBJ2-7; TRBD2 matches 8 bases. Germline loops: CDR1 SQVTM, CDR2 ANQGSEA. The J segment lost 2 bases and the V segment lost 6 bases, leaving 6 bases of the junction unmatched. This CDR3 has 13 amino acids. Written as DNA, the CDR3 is TGCAGCGTAGCGGGAGAAGGAACCTACGAGCAGTACTTC. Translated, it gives CSVAGEGTYEQYF.

The CDR3 loop is CASSLRENTEAFF. CDR3 sequence (DNA): TGTGCCAGCAGCTTACGGGAGAACACTGAAGCTTTCTTT. J is TRBJ1-1 and V is TRBV13; D is ambiguous. Germline CDR1 reads PRHDT; CDR2 reads FYEKMQ (reference sequence). The CDR3 runs to 13 residues. The ends were cut back, 2 bases at V and 1 base at J, with 5 bases in the middle.

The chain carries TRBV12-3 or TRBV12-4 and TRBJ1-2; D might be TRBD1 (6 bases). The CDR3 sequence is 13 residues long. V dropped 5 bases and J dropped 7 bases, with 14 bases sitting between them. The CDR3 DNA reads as TGTGCCAGCAGTAAAGGACAGATGGGTGGCTACACCTTC. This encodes CASSKGQMGGYTF.

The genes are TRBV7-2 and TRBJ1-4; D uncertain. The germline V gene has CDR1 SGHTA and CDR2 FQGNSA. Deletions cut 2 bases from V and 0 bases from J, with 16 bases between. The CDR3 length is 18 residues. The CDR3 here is CASSLNSLGFTTNEKLFF. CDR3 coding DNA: TGTGCCAGCAGCTTAAATTCTTTGGGCTTTACAACTAATGAAAAACTGTTTTTT.

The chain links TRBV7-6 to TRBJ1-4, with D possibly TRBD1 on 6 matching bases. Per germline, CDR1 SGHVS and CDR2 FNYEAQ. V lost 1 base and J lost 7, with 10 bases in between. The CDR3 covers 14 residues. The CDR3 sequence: CASSLGRGGEKLFF. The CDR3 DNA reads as TGTGCCAGCAGCTTAGGCAGGGGCGGTGAAAAACTGTTTTTT.

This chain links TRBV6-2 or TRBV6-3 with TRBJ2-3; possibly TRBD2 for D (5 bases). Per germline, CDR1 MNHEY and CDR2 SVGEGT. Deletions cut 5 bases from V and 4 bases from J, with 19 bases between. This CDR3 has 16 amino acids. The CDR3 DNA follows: TGTGCCAGCAGTAAGTCGGACTGGCGGGTCTCAGATACGCAGTATTTT. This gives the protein CASSKSDWRVSDTQYF.

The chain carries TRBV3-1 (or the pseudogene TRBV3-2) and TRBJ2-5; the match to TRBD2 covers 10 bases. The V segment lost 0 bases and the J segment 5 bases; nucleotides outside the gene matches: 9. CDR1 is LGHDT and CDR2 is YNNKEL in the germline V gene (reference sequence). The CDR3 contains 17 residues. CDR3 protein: CASSQEPSGSIFETQYF. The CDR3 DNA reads TGTGCCAGCAGCCAAGAACCTAGCGGGAGTATCTTCGAGACCCAGTACTTC.

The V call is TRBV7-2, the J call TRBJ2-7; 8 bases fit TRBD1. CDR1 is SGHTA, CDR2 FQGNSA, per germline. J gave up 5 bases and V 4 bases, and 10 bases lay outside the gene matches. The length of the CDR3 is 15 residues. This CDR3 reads CASSSYRGARNEQYF. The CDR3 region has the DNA TGTGCCAGCAGCTCTTACAGGGGGGCGAGGAACGAGCAGTACTTC.

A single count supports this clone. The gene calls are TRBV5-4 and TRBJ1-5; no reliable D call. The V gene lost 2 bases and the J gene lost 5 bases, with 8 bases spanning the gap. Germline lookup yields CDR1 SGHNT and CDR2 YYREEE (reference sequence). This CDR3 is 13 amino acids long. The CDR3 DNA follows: TGTGCCAGCAGCTTTGGCGGGGATCAGCCCCAGCATTTT. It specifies CASSFGGDQPQHF.